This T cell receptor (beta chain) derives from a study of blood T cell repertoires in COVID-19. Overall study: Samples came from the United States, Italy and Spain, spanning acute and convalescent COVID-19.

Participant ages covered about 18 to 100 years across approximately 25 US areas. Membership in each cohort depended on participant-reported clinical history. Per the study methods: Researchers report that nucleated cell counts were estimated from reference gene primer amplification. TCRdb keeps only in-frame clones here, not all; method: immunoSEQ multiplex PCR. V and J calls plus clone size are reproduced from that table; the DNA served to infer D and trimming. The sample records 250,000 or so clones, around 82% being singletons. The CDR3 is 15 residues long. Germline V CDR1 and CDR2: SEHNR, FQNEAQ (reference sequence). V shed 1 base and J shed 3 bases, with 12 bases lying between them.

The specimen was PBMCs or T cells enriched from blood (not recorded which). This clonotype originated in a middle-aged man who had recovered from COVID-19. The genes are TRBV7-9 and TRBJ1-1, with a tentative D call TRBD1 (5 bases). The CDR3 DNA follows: TGTGCCAGCAGCTTAGGGAGGGGTCTGGACACTGAAGCTTTCTTT. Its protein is CASSLGRGLDTEAFF.